The clone carrying this TCR beta chain has only one observation. This entry comes from a study of cytomegalovirus exposure and HLA in healthy donors. CDR1 is LGHNA and CDR2 is YNFKEQ in the germline V gene. The CDR3 is 15 amino acids. V was clipped by 4 bases and J by 2 bases; unmatched bases: 2. In the PCR, 60 Vbeta and 13 Jbeta primers were used. Libraries were prepared by immunoSEQ multiplex PCR; TCRdb keeps only in-frame clonotypes and omits some of them. The table lists over 40,000 clones, roughly 90% of them singletons. The TCR comes from a woman aged 40-49 years in good health and CMV-seropositive. The sample comprised PBMCs. The V and J genes are TRBV4-2 and TRBJ2-1; 10 bases are shared with TRBD1. CDR3 coding DNA: TGTGCCAGCAGCCCAGGACAGGGGGCCTACAATGAGCAGTTCTTC. This sequence encodes CASSPGQGAYNEQFF.